Listed here are 14 T cell receptor beta chains from one sample, sequenced in a study of CD8 T cells in Susac syndrome. When the RNA was reverse transcribed, random hexamers were used with an input of 0.5 to 1 ug. TCRdb re-derived calls from the immunoSEQ multiplex PCR reads in MiXCR, one entry per CDR3 protein. The data hold about 69,000 distinct CDR3 sequences, with 95% observed a single time. The sequenced sample was CD8+ T cells from PBMCs. The receptors were sampled from a human donor in good health.

This clonotype was counted a single time. CDR3 residues: CASSQDGTVGQPQHF. The CDR3 coding sequence is TGCGCCAGCAGCCAAGATGGAACCGTAGGGCAGCCCCAGCATTTT. The chain has TRBV4-3 and TRBJ1-5; D unresolved. Germline V CDR1 and CDR2: LGHNA, YSLEER. This CDR3 is 15 amino acids long. The V end was cut by 0 bases, the J end by 7 bases, with 13 bases between.

The chain employs TRBV29-1 and TRBJ1-2; a possible D gene is TRBD1 (5 bases). Germline lookup yields CDR1 SQVTM and CDR2 ANQGSEA. V was trimmed by 6 bases and J by 4 bases, leaving 18 bases between them. The CDR3 length is 14 residues. The CDR3 sequence is CSVRTSGATYGYTF. In DNA, the CDR3 is TGCAGCGTAAGGACCTCCGGGGCAACCTATGGCTACACCTTC.

The J gene is TRBJ1-1, the V gene TRBV9, with TRBD1 matching over 7 bases. The CDR3 length is 17 residues. The J segment lost 4 bases and the V segment lost 0 bases, leaving 12 bases of the junction unmatched. CDR1 is SGDLS, CDR2 YYNGEE, per germline. CDR3 nucleotide sequence: TGTGCCAGCAGCGTAGGACAGGGTGATTTATCGGTCACTGAAGCTTTCTTT. It specifies CASSVGQGDLSVTEAFF. Full variable domain (missing parts from reference TRBV9 and TRBJ1-1): DSGVTQTPKHLITATGQRVTLRCSPRSGDLSVYWYQQSLDQGLQFLIQYYNGEERAKGNILERFSAQQFPDLHSELNLSSLELGDSALYFCASSVGQGDLSVTEAFFGQGTRLTVV.

The CDR3 sequence: CASSSPLASRVGGTRLSPLHF. The CDR3 DNA reads TGTGCCAGCAGTTCACCCCTTGCAAGTCGGGTTGGCGGGACCCGTCTCTCACCCCTCCACTTT. The J gene is TRBJ1-6, the V gene TRBV28, with D perhaps TRBD1 (5 bases). V lost 4 bases and J lost 10, with 35 bases in between. The germline gives CDR1 MDHEN, CDR2 SYDVKM. The CDR3 spans 21 residues.

This clonotype was detected once. This chain joins TRBV7-9 and TRBJ1-4, with 9 bases fitting TRBD1. Per germline, CDR1 SEHNR and CDR2 FQNEAQ (reference sequence). The CDR3 extends over 15 amino acids. Losses at the gene ends were 3 bases for V and 8 bases for J; bases not matched to a gene: 7. DNA of the CDR3: TGTGCCAGCAGCTTCGCTCTTGGACAGGGGGAAAAACTGTTTTTT. Translated: CASSFALGQGEKLFF.

The chain has TRBV20-1 and TRBJ2-6; D gene unclear. CDR3 length equals 15 residues. V was trimmed by 3 bases and J by 1 base, leaving 10 bases between them. CDR1 and CDR2 from the germline V gene are DFQATT and SNEGSKA (reference sequence). The CDR3 loop is CSASSAESGANVLTF. The CDR3 DNA is TGCAGTGCTAGTAGTGCGGAATCTGGGGCCAACGTCCTGACTTTC.

The chain carries TRBV2 and TRBJ2-6; D possibly corresponds to TRBD1 (6 bases). The CDR3 has 18 residues. Germline CDR1 reads SNHLY; CDR2 reads FYNNEI. V lost 5 bases and J 0 bases, leaving 17 bases between the germline ends. CDR3 in amino acids: CASSSYRTDYSGANVLTF. The CDR3 DNA reads TGTGCCAGCAGTTCCTACCGGACAGATTACTCTGGGGCCAACGTCCTGACTTTC.

The chain carries TRBV7-9 and TRBJ1-6, with D hard to call. The CDR3 loop spans 14 amino acids. The germline V gene encodes CDR1 SEHNR and CDR2 FQNEAQ (reference sequence). Trimming took 1 base from V and 6 from J, leaving 7 bases between them. The CDR3 nucleotides are TGTGCCAGCAGCTTAGAGGGCCTTAATTCACCCCTCCACTTT. Its protein product is CASSLEGLNSPLHF.

The chain is built from TRBV7-3 and TRBJ2-5; the D gene could be TRBD1 or TRBD2 (7 bases each). The CDR3 spans 15 residues. Trimming took 2 bases from V and 3 from J, leaving 13 bases between them. Germline V CDR1 and CDR2: SGHTA, FQGTGA. The CDR3 DNA reads as TGTGCCAGCAGCTTAGGGAGGGGGCGAGAAGAGACCCAGTACTTC. It is translated as CASSLGRGREETQYF. The complete variable domain, with remaining parts taken from reference TRBV7-3 and TRBJ2-5, reads GAGVSQTPSNKVTEKGKYVELRCDPISGHTALYWYRQSLGQGPEFLIYFQGTGAADDSGLPNDRFFAVRPEGSVSTLKIQRTERGDSAVYLCASSLGRGREETQYFGPGTRLLVL.

V usage is TRBV7-9 and J usage is TRBJ2-4; D unresolved. V was trimmed by 4 bases and J by 5 bases, leaving 9 bases between them. The CDR3 contains 13 residues. Germline values: CDR1 SEHNR, CDR2 FQNEAQ (reference sequence). The CDR3 DNA is TGTGCCAGCAGCTCGGACCCCGAAAACATTCAGTACTTC. Amino acids: CASSSDPENIQYF.

The chain uses TRBV11-2 and TRBJ2-2, with D unresolved. CDR3 length: 11 residues. The V end was cut by 7 bases, the J end by 7 bases, with 7 bases between. Germline lookup yields CDR1 SGHAT and CDR2 FQNNGV. The CDR3 DNA follows: TGTGCCAGCATCAGAGGCGGGGAGCTGTTTTTT. It yields the protein CASIRGGELFF.

The chain employs TRBV4-3 and TRBJ2-3; 11 bases line up with TRBD2. CDR3 length equals 16 residues. In germline, CDR1 is LGHNA, CDR2 YSLEER. J lost 4 bases, V lost 0 bases, and 3 bases had no gene match. CDR3 protein: CASSQDLAGGPDTQYF. The CDR3 bases are TGCGCCAGCAGCCAAGATTTAGCGGGGGGGCCAGATACGCAGTATTTT.

The chain couples TRBV28 to TRBJ1-3; no clear D. The CDR3 is 12 amino acids. Trimming stripped 8 bases from V and 7 bases from J, with 12 bases between. Germline V gene lookup returns CDR1 MDHEN and CDR2 SYDVKM. CDR3 loop: CASEGRVNTIYF. In DNA, the CDR3 is TGTGCCAGCGAGGGCCGTGTGAACACCATATATTTT.

This chain connects TRBV15 to TRBJ1-1, with D hard to call. V lost 5 bases and J 1 base, leaving 8 bases between the germline ends. Germline V gene data show CDR1 as LNHNV and CDR2 as YYDKDF (reference sequence). The CDR3 contains 13 residues. Here the CDR3 DNA reads TGTGCCACCAGCCAGACTTCGAACACTGAAGCTTTCTTT. Its translation is CATSQTSNTEAFF. Complete variable domain (other parts from reference TRBV15 and TRBJ1-1): DAMVIQNPRYQVTQFGKPVTLSCSQTLNHNVMYWYQQKSSQAPKLLFHYYDKDFNNEADTPDNFQSRRPNTSFCFLDIRSPGLGDTAMYLCATSQTSNTEAFFGQGTRLTVV.